This T cell receptor beta chain emerged from a study of metastatic and nonmetastatic thyroid tumors (dated by TCRdb to 2020 to 2021). Regarding the research as a whole: Repertoires were compared across peripheral blood and tumor or nodule tissue samples from malignant and benign thyroid patients.

None of the patients had been given any treatment before thyroid surgery. Using T-cell receptor beta sequencing, the researchers looked back retrospectively at clinical samples from patients, gathered between about 2011 and 2019. The germline V gene (reference sequence) sets CDR1 to LNHDA and CDR2 to SQIVND. The CDR3 covers 14 residues, taking in both the cysteine and the phenylalanine. Only the CDR3 region is kept as DNA, spanning 42 bases read in frame from base 1. In the case of this clone: It has no known antigen specificity. At one end, the junction sequence differs from germline, possibly due to a read error.

What the study reported, not specific to this receptor: TCR beta diversity was reported as significantly higher in malignant tumors than in benign nodules, in both blood and tumor samples.

Preparation of the library involved PCR. The data were produced on an Illumina HiSeq 4000. The TCR beta-chain CDR3 region of each patient was profiled by high-throughput sequencing. As for the original processing: A classifier to discriminate distant-metastatic papillary thyroid cancer patients was built from CDR3 differences across clinicopathological groups. The Shannon index was used to measure repertoire diversity, and the Morisita-Horn index was used to measure how similar tumor and blood repertoires were. TCRdb reran the public reads through fastp at Q25 and MiXCR, keeping productive beta chains. Clone size and V and J calls follow TCRdb, not the original study. A total of approximately 24,000 clones appear in this sample, less than 25% of them only once. Around 30% of the sample goes to the ten largest clones.

The clonotype originates from a male donor with papillary thyroid cancer or a benign thyroid nodule (not recorded which). Some clones in this sample may be carry-over from other donors' samples. This receptor chain uses TRBV19 and TRBJ1-5; matching of 5 bases hints at TRBD1 as the D gene. Input material: blood. The CDR3 sequence is CDSSIRQGGVTQHF. The nucleotide sequence is TGTGACAGTAGTATCCGCCAGGGAGGTGTGACCCAGCATTTT.